These T cell receptor beta chains were read from a single sample in a study of T-cell memory formation after mild COVID-19. TCRdb ran MiXCR on the 5' RACE reads and lists one entry per CDR3 protein. In the table there are approximately 200,000 distinct CDR3 sequences, around 16% of which are singletons. Sample: PBMCs or a T cell subset sorted from them (not recorded which). These receptors all come from an adult woman who had mild COVID-19 (a few samples of this study predate the infection). Cell type and time point are not known. Each CDR3 is given with its conserved first and last residue. D genes are given only for firm matches. Some rows mark clone size as missing; the rest say once, few, many or name a class of expanded clone.

TRBD1 | TRBJ1-6 | NA | TRBV20-1 | TGCAGTGCCCTTAGCCTTACAGGGGGTTCACCCCTCCACTTT | CSALSLTGGSPLHF
TRBD1 | TRBJ1-2 | many | TRBV7-2 | TGTGCCAGCAGACGAAGGGGAGGGGGCGACTATGGCTACACCTTC | CASRRRGGGDYGYTF
NA | TRBJ1-1 | NA | TRBV3-1 | TGTGCCAGCAGCCAACTCGAGAACACTGAAGCTTTCTTT | CASSQLENTEAFF
NA | TRBJ1-1 | NA | TRBV6-6 | TGTGCCAGTTCCACGGGAACTGAAGCTTTCTTT | CASSTGTEAFF
NA | TRBJ1-1 | few | TRBV24-1 | TGTGCCACCAGTGATTCCCAGGATCTGAACACTGAAGCTTTCTTT | CATSDSQDLNTEAFF
NA | TRBJ2-5 | many | TRBV4-1 | TGCGCCAGCAGCCAAGAGCGACAAGAGACCCAGTACTTC | CASSQERQETQYF
NA | TRBJ2-7 | NA | TRBV11-2 | TGTGCCAGCAGCTTAACGACCGTAACCCGCTCCTACGAGCAGTACTTC | CASSLTTVTRSYEQYF
TRBD2 | TRBJ2-3 | few | TRBV6-5 | TGTGCCAGCAGTTATAGGACTAGCGGGAGTACAGATACGCAGTATTTT | CASSYRTSGSTDTQYF
NA | TRBJ1-3 | NA | TRBV11-2 | TGTGCCAGCAGCCTGGCCGGAAACACCATATATTTT | CASSLAGNTIYF
NA | TRBJ1-1 | NA | TRBV7-9 | TGTGCCAGCAGCTTAGAATCAGGTATTGAAGCTTTCTTT | CASSLESGIEAFF
NA | TRBJ1-6 | NA | TRBV29-1 | TGCAGCGTTGCGGGCACCCCGGGGGGTTCACCCCTCCACTTT | CSVAGTPGGSPLHF
TRBD1 | TRBJ1-5 | few | TRBV20-1 | TGCAGTGCTGGAGACCACAAAGACAGGGGCAATCAGCCCCAGCATTTT | CSAGDHKDRGNQPQHF
NA | TRBJ2-3 | NA | TRBV3-1 | TGTGCCAGCAGCCACGCCTATTCGTCTACTACGCAGTATTTT | CASSHAYSSTTQYF
NA | TRBJ2-5 | many | TRBV7-2 | TGTGCCAGCAGCTTAGGACCCTCGGGGACCCAGTACTTC | CASSLGPSGTQYF
TRBD1 | TRBJ2-6 | many | TRBV3-1 | TGTGCCAGCAGCCCCTTTGGCAGGGGGCGGACTGGGGCCAACGTCCTGACTTTC | CASSPFGRGRTGANVLTF
NA | TRBJ2-2 | many | TRBV11-3 | TGTGCCAGCAGCCTAGGGTCCCCCCTTAACACCGGGGAGCTGTTTTTT | CASSLGSPLNTGELFF
TRBD2 | TRBJ2-3 | few | TRBV4-1 | TGCGCCAGCAACGGGGGGTTGCTCCGTTCACCTGGAGATACGCAGTATTTT | CASNGGLLRSPGDTQYF
NA | TRBJ2-1 | NA | TRBV7-6 | TGTGCCAGCAGCAACCGACTGGGGAATGAGCAGTTCTTC | CASSNRLGNEQFF
NA | TRBJ1-2 | NA | TRBV23-1 | TGCGCCAGCAGTCAATCGTCCTTGGGCCCTCCCGACTATGGCTACACCTTC | CASSQSSLGPPDYGYTF
NA | TRBJ2-4 | NA | TRBV19 | TGTGCCAGTAGTCCAGGACGTCCGGCGGGAAACATTCAGTACTTC | CASSPGRPAGNIQYF
NA | TRBJ1-5 | NA | TRBV7-9 | TGTGCCAGCAGCTTCGACCCCAATCAGCCCCAGCATTTT | CASSFDPNQPQHF
NA | TRBJ2-1 | NA | TRBV9 | TGTGCCAGCAGCCCCACCGTGGGGGTGTACAATGAGCAGTTCTTC | CASSPTVGVYNEQFF
NA | TRBJ2-7 | many | TRBV7-9 | TGTGCCAGCAGCTTGCCGCCCCACTACGAGCAGTACTTC | CASSLPPHYEQYF
NA | TRBJ2-1 | NA | TRBV7-9 | TGTGCCAGCAGCTTACGCCAGGGGGGAACCTACAATGAGCAGTTCTTC | CASSLRQGGTYNEQFF
NA | TRBJ2-7 | NA | TRBV2 | TGTGCCAGCAGTGAAGACAGCAACGAGCAGTACTTC | CASSEDSNEQYF
NA | TRBJ2-2 | few | TRBV11-2 | TGTGCCAGCAGCCGCCTATTTGGGGGGGGGCGAAAGGCCGGGGAGCTGTTTTTT | CASSRLFGGGRKAGELFF
NA | TRBJ1-2 | NA | TRBV5-1 | TGCGCCAGCAGCTTGGCTACAGTAACTAACTATGGCTACACCTTC | CASSLATVTNYGYTF